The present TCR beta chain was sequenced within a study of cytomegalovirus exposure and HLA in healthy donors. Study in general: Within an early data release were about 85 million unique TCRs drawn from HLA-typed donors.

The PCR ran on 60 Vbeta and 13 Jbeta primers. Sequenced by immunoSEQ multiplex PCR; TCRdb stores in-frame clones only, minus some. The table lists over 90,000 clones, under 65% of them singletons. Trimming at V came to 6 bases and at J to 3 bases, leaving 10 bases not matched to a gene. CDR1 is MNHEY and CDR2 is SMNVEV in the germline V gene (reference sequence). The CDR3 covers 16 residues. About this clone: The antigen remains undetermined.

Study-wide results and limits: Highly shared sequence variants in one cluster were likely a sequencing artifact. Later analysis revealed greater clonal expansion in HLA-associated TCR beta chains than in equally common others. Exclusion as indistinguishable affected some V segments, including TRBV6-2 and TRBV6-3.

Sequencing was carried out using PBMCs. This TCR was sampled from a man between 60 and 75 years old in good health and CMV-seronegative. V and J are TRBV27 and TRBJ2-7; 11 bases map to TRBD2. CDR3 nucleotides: TGTGCCAGCAGAGCCCCGGGACTAGCGGCTAACTACGAGCAGTACTTC. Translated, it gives CASRAPGLAANYEQYF.